This T cell receptor (beta chain) originates from a study of OX40 agonist ivuxolimab in advanced cancers. General study results and limits: Clonal expansion was among the lowest in partial responders at 0.1-3.0 mg/kg, especially CD8+. Dose levels from 0.1 to 3.0 mg/kg saw CD4+ and CD8+ blood T cells expand clonally by week 6. Expanded peripheral T-cell antigen specificity went undetermined.

Comments on this clone: The antigen remains undetermined. The DNA is left out, because the CDR3 cannot be placed on it with certainty; the CDR3 is given as TCRdb lists it.

This table comes from immunoSEQ multiplex PCR, and its TCRdb copy is limited to in-frame clones, with some not included. The sample has some 76,000 clones, over 75% seen once. Germline V gene sequence: CDR1 GTSNPN, CDR2 SVGIG (reference sequence). The CDR3 spans 16 residues, counting both ends. The material was CD4+ or CD8+ T cells sorted from blood, obtained in a trial of the OX40 agonist ivuxolimab. The receptor was derived from an adult with an advanced solid tumor such as melanoma, head and neck, liver or kidney cancer. The chain recombines TRBV30 with TRBJ1-6. The CDR3 protein is CAWSRNGNTFGSPLHF.